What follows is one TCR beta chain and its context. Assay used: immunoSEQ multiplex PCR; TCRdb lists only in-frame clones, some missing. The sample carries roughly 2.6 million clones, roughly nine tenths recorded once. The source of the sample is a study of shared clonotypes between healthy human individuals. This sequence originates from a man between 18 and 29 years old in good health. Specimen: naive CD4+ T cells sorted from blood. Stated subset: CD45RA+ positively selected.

The CDR3 DNA follows: TGTGCCAGCAGCCAACAGGGGGCGCTTGGAAACACCATATATTTT. It is translated as CASSQQGALGNTIYF. The chain has TRBV2 and TRBJ1-3; 9 bases fit TRBD1. This CDR3 spans 15 amino acids. With 6 bases clipped from V and 3 bases from J, the junction kept 6 bases outside the gene matches. The germline gives CDR1 SNHLY, CDR2 FYNNEI.